These 6 T cell receptor beta chains share one sample of origin, sequenced in a study of sequential checkpoint blockade in melanoma. Repertoires were generated with immunoSEQ multiplex PCR, while TCRdb's copy carries only in-frame clones and drops some. Seen here are tens of thousands of clones, roughly 81% observed once, and the top ten hold 20% to 25%. Treatment: randomized to nivolumab then ipilimumab (arm A) or the reverse (arm B). The input for sequencing was CD8+ T cells sorted from blood (inferred from file names), taken from a patient given nivolumab and ipilimumab in sequence. These TCRs come from a human donor with melanoma.

The chain recombines TRBV4-1 with TRBJ1-5, with a possible D match to TRBD1 (5 bases). Germline V gene sequence: CDR1 MGHRA, CDR2 YSYEKL. The CDR3 spans 13 residues. V was pared by 10 bases and J by 1 base, with 11 bases between. The CDR3 DNA sequence: TGCGCCACCTCCGGGGGGAGCAATCAGCCCCAGCATTTT. Translating it yields CATSGGSNQPQHF.

CDR3: CSVVWGDSGIDTQYF. The CDR3 DNA reads as TGCAGCGTTGTGTGGGGAGATTCCGGTATAGATACGCAGTATTTT. The chain employs TRBV29-1 and TRBJ2-3, with a possible D match to TRBD2 (5 bases). V was cut by 4 bases and J by 5 bases, with 19 bases left in between. CDR3 length equals 15 residues. Germline values: CDR1 SQVTM, CDR2 ANQGSEA.

V usage is TRBV5-1 and J usage is TRBJ1-1; 7 positions match TRBD1. Unmatched junction bases numbered 3, after V lost 1 base and J lost 3 bases. CDR1 is SGHRS, CDR2 YFSETQ, per germline. This CDR3 contains 14 residues. In DNA form, the CDR3 reads TGCGCCAGCAGCTTGTATACAGGGGACACTGAAGCTTTCTTT. The encoded protein is CASSLYTGDTEAFF. The full variable domain, rest sourced from reference TRBV5-1 and TRBJ1-1, is KAGVTQTPRYLIKTRGQQVTLSCSPISGHRSVSWYQQTPGQGLQFLFEYFSETQRNKGNFPGRFSGRQFSNSRSEMNVSTLELGDSALYLCASSLYTGDTEAFFGQGTRLTVV.

The chain joins TRBV9 to TRBJ2-2; D unresolved. The V gene's germline CDR1 is SGDLS and CDR2 YYNGEE. Between the trimmed V and J ends, which lost 2 bases and 5 bases, there was a span of 7 bases. The CDR3 is 13 amino acids. CDR3 in amino acids: CASSVSTTGELFF. DNA of the CDR3: TGTGCCAGCAGCGTCTCGACAACCGGGGAGCTGTTTTTT.

The DNA of the CDR3 is TGTGCCAGTAGTATGCGCGCGGGGAAGGGCGAGCAGTACTTC. Its protein is CASSMRAGKGEQYF. The chain couples TRBV19 to TRBJ2-7; D is possibly TRBD2 (6 bases). Per the germline V gene, CDR1 is LNHDA and CDR2 is SQIVND (reference sequence). CDR3 size: 14 residues. Trimming pared 3 bases from V and 6 bases from J, leaving 15 bases between.

Only a few counts were recorded for this clone. The chain joins TRBV28 to TRBJ2-7; 13 bases are a match to TRBD2. Germline V gene sequence: CDR1 MDHEN, CDR2 SYDVKM. The CDR3 is 14 amino acids. The V segment lost 5 bases and the J segment 3 bases; nucleotides outside the gene matches: 1. The DNA for the CDR3 is TGTGCCAGCAGTAGACTAGCGGGAGGCTACGAGCAGTACTTC. It codes for CASSRLAGGYEQYF.